This record looks at one TCR beta chain sequence and its context. Using immunoSEQ multiplex PCR, the repertoire was profiled, and TCRdb retains in-frame clones only, with some absent. The table lists fewer than 200,000 clones, approximately 85% of them singletons. The source of the sample is a study of blood T cell repertoires in COVID-19. Across the study: From the United States, Italy and Spain came samples of acute and convalescent COVID-19. Nucleic acid was either cDNA or gDNA, and it came from T cells, B-cell-depleted T cells, or PBMCs.

V gave up 5 bases and J gave up 10 bases, with 21 bases separating them. Per germline, CDR1 GTSNPN and CDR2 SVGIG (reference sequence). The CDR3 has 14 residues. The rearrangement uses TRBV30 and TRBJ2-1; possible D gene TRBD1, 5 bases. The sequenced sample consisted of peripheral blood. The TCR comes from a man in his sixties who had recovered from COVID-19. The CDR3 nucleotides are TGTGCCTGGGGGCTCAGGCTCAGGGCAGGAGAGCAGTTCTTC. Protein product: CAWGLRLRAGEQFF. The whole variable domain, remainder taken from reference TRBV30 and TRBJ2-1, is SQTIHQWPATLVQPVGSPLSLECTVEGTSNPNLYWYRQAAGRGLQLLFYSVGIGQISSEVPQNLSASRPQDRQFILSSKKLLLSDSGFYLCAWGLRLRAGEQFFGPGTRLTVL.